The rows below give T cell receptor beta chains drawn from one sample of a study of cytomegalovirus exposure and HLA in healthy donors. Sequencing was performed with immunoSEQ multiplex PCR; in TCRdb, only in-frame clones are kept and a portion is missing. The sample includes 55,000 to 80,000 clones, around 68% of them seen just once. Material: PBMCs. The source of these receptors is a man in his fifties or sixties in good health and CMV-seropositive. CDR3s include the opening cysteine and the closing phenylalanine or tryptophan. A D gene is named only where the DNA matches it firmly. Where a row states a size, it is once, few, many or the class of an expanded clone; other rows omit it.

J gene | clone size | D gene | V gene | CDR3 protein
TRBJ2-1 | . | TRBD2 | TRBV2 | CASSPSGSSYNEQFF
TRBJ2-7 | . | . | TRBV29-1 | CSLQGYEQYF
TRBJ2-2 | few | TRBD1 | TRBV4-2 | CASSHPGGRAGELFF
TRBJ2-7 | . | TRBD1 | TRBV5-6 | CASSLAGTGGGEQYF
TRBJ2-4 | . | TRBD2 | TRBV5-4 | CASSLSGGPRAKNIQYF
TRBJ1-5 | . | . | TRBV2 | CASSRTDGGNQPQHF
TRBJ2-1 | few | TRBD2 | TRBV7-9 | CASSLAGGVFQKEQFF
TRBJ1-5 | . | TRBD1 | TRBV19 | CASTLTGTGGNQPQHF
TRBJ2-3 | . | TRBD2 | TRBV7-7 | CASSRNPGGRADTDTQYF
TRBJ1-2 | . | TRBD1 | TRBV5-1 | CASSSTGAYGYTF
TRBJ1-1 | . | TRBD1 | TRBV4-1 | CASSQPLRDRKGGEAFF
TRBJ1-2 | . | . | TRBV10-2 | CASSEPSGGYTF
TRBJ2-5 | . | TRBD2 | TRBV25-1 | CAGHRSGGIQETQYF
TRBJ2-1 | . | . | TRBV27 | CASSFGWGRSSYNEQFF
TRBJ1-5 | . | . | TRBV28 | CASSPGAEFGPWQPQHF
TRBJ2-1 | . | TRBD2 | TRBV6-1 | CASSELAAYNEQFF
TRBJ2-1 | few | TRBD2 | TRBV29-1 | CSVAGGRARKSSYNEQFF
TRBJ1-2 | . | . | TRBV19 | CASSRNYGYTF
TRBJ1-2 | . | TRBD1 | TRBV5-1 | CASSKETGGKVNGYTF
TRBJ2-3 | . | . | TRBV30 | CAWSSTRDTQYF
TRBJ1-2 | . | . | TRBV7-9 | CASSSRLDSNYGYTF
TRBJ2-1 | . | . | TRBV30 | CAWRENPTHSYNEQFF
TRBJ1-2 | . | . | TRBV19 | CASIPLGGLSYGYTF
TRBJ2-3 | . | TRBD1 | TRBV9 | CASSASGRTGIGDTQYF
TRBJ2-3 | . | . | TRBV28 | CASSLMRGTDTQYF
TRBJ2-1 | . | . | TRBV11-2 | CASSLQGGGLSYNEQFF
TRBJ2-1 | . | . | TRBV4-1 | CASSQVGGLGQFF
TRBJ2-3 | . | TRBD2 | TRBV27 | CASTGLAGVGTDTQYF
TRBJ1-1 | . | . | TRBV23-1 | CASRPRVPTEAFF
TRBJ1-1 | . | TRBD1 | TRBV6-5 | CASRVTGEMNTEAFF